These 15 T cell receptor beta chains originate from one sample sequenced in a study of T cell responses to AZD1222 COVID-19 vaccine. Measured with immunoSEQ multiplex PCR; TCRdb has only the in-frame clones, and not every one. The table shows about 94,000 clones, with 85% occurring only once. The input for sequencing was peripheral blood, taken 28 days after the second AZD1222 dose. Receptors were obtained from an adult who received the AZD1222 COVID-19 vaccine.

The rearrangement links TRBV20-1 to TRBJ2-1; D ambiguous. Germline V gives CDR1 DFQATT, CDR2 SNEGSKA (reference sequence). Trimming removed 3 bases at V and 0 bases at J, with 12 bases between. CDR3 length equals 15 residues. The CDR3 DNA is TGCAGTGCTAGTCCCGGGCAGAGCTCCTACAATGAGCAGTTCTTC. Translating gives CSASPGQSSYNEQFF.

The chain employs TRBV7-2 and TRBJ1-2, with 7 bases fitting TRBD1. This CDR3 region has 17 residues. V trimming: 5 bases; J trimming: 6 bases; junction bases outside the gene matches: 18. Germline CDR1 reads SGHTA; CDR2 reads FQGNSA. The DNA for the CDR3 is TGTGCCAGCAGCCCCCAAGAGGGATGGAGGGGGCTGGATGGCTACACCTTC. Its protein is CASSPQEGWRGLDGYTF.

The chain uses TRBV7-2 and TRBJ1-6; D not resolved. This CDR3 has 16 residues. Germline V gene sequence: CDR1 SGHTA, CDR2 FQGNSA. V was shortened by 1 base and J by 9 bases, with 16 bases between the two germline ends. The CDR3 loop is CASSLGALLVGSPLHF. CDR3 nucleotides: TGTGCCAGCAGCTTAGGGGCCCTATTAGTCGGTTCACCCCTCCACTTT.

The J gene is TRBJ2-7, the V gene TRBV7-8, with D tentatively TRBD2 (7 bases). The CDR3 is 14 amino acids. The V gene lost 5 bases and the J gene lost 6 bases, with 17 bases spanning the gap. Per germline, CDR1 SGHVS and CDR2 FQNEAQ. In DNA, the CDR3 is TGTGCCAGCAGCAAGTCGGGGGGCTCTCTCGAGCAGTACTTC. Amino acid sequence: CASSKSGGSLEQYF. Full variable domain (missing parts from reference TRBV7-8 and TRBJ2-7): GAGVSQSPRYKVAKRGQDVALRCDPISGHVSLFWYQQALGQGPEFLTYFQNEAQLDKSGLPSDRFFAERPEGSVSTLKIQRTQQEDSAVYLCASSKSGGSLEQYFGPGTRLTVT.

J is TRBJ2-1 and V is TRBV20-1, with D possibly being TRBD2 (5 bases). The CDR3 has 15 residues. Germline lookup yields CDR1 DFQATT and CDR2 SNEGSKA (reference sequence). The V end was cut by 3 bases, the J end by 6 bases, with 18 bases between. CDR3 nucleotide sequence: TGCAGTGCTAGTGTGAAACTAGTTTTCCGCAATGAGCAGTTCTTC. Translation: CSASVKLVFRNEQFF.

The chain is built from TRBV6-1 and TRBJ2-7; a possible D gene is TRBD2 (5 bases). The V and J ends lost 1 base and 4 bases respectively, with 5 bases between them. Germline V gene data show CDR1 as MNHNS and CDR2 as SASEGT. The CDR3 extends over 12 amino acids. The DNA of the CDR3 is TGTGCCAGCAGTGAAGGGAGGTACGAGCAGTACTTC. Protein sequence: CASSEGRYEQYF.

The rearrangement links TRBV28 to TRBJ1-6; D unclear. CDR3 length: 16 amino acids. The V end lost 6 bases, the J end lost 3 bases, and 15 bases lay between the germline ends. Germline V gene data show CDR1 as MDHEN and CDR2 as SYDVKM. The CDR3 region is CASSTRWPDYNSPLHF. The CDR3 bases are TGTGCCAGCAGCACAAGGTGGCCGGACTATAATTCACCCCTCCACTTT.

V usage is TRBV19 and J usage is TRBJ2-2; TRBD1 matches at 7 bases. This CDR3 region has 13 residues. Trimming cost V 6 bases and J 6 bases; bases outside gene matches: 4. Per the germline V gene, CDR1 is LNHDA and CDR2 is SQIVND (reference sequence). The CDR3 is CASRIQGAGELFF. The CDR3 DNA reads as TGTGCCAGTAGGATCCAGGGGGCCGGGGAGCTGTTTTTT.

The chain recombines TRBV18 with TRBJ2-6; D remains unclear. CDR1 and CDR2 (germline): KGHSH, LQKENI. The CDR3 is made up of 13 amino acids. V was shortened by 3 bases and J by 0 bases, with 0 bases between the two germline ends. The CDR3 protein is CASSPSGANVLTF. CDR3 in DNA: TGTGCCAGCTCACCCTCTGGGGCCAACGTCCTGACTTTC.

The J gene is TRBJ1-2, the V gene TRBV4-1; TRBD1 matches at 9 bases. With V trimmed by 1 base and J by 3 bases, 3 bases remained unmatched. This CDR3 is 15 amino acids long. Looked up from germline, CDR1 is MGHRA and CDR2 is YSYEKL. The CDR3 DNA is TGCGCCAGCAGCCAAGCTGGGACAGGGTACTATGGCTACACCTTC. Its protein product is CASSQAGTGYYGYTF.

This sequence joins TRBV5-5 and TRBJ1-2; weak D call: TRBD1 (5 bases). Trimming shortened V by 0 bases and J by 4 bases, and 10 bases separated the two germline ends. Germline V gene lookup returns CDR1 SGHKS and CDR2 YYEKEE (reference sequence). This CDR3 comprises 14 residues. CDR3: CASSLVEGSYGYTF. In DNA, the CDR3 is TGTGCCAGCAGCTTGGTTGAGGGGTCCTATGGCTACACCTTC.

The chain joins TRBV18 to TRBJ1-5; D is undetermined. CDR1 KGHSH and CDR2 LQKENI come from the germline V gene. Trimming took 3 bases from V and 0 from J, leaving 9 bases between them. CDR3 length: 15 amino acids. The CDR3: CASSPTGFSNQPQHF. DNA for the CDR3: TGTGCCAGCTCACCGACTGGATTTAGCAATCAGCCCCAGCATTTT.

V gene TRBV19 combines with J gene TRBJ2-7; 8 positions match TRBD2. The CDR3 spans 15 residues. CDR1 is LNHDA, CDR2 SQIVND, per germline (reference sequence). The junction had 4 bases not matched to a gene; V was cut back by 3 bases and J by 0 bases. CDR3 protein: CASSIDSGASYEQYF. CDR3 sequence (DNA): TGTGCCAGTAGTATTGATAGCGGGGCCTCCTACGAGCAGTACTTC.

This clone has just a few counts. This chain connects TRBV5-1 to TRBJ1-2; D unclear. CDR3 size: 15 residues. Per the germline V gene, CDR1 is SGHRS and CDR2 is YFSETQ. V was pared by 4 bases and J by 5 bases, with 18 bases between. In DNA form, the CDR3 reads TGCGCCAGCAGCCCCCGGACCGACCCCTATTATGGCTACACCTTC. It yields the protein CASSPRTDPYYGYTF.

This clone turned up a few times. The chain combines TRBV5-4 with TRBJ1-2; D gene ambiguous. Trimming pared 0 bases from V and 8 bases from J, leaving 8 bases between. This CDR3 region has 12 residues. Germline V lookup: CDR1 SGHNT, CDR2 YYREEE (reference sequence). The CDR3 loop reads CASSLVGRGYTF. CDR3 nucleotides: TGTGCCAGCAGCTTGGTCGGACGGGGCTACACCTTC.